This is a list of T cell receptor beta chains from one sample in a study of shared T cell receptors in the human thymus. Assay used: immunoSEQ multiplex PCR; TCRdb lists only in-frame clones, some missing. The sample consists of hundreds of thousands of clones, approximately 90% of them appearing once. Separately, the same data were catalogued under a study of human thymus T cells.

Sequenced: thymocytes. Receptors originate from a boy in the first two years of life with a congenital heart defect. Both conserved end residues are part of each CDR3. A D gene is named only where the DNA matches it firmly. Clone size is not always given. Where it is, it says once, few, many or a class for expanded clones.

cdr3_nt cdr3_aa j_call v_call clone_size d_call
TGTGCCAGCAGCTTAGCTGTGCTAGCTATTTGTGAGCAGTTCTTC CASSLAVLAICEQFF TRBJ2-1 TRBV7-8 - -
TGTGCCAGCAGCTTAGATGCAGCGGGCCGCACAGATACGCAGTATTTT CASSLDAAGRTDTQYF TRBJ2-3 TRBV7-2 - -
TGCAGCGCCTTCGGGAGCTCCTACAATGAGCAGTTCTTC CSAFGSSYNEQFF TRBJ2-1 TRBV29-1 - -
TGTGCCAGCAGAAGGAAGACAGGGGCGCAGTATTTT CASRRKTGAQYF TRBJ2-3 TRBV6-1 - TRBD1
TGTGCCAGCAGCTTAGTGCGCGGAGAATGGGGCTACACCTTC CASSLVRGEWGYTF TRBJ1-2 TRBV7-8 - -
TGTGCCAGCAGTTTCGGGGGAAACACCGGGGAGCTGTTTTTT CASSFGGNTGELFF TRBJ2-2 TRBV27 - -
TGTGCCAGCTGGGGAGGTGAAAAACTGTTTTTT CASWGGEKLFF TRBJ1-4 TRBV18 - -
TGTGCCAGTAGTTCCGTCGGGGACAGGGCAGGATTCAGCAATCAGCCCCAGCATTTT CASSSVGDRAGFSNQPQHF TRBJ1-5 TRBV19 - TRBD1
TGTGCCAGCAGCTTATGGGTGGGGGGCCTACAGGGGACGAACACTGAAGCTTTCTTT CASSLWVGGLQGTNTEAFF TRBJ1-1 TRBV7-2 - TRBD1
TGCGCCAGCAGCCAGGTTACTAGCGGGAGGGCCTGGGGTTACTCCTACGAGCAGTACTTC CASSQVTSGRAWGYSYEQYF TRBJ2-7 TRBV4-1 - TRBD2
TGTGCCAGCAGCCCGGGACTAGCCGAGCAGTACTTC CASSPGLAEQYF TRBJ2-7 TRBV7-8 few TRBD2
TGCGCCAGCAGCCAAGATTATCGGAGCGGGGCCGGGGAGCTGTTTTTT CASSQDYRSGAGELFF TRBJ2-2 TRBV4-3 - TRBD2
TGTGCCAGCAGTAGCCACCAATCCGGGGAGCTGTTTTTT CASSSHQSGELFF TRBJ2-2 TRBV6-5 - -
TGTGCCACCAGCACTGCCCTGTTTACAGGGTCAGGCGAAAAACTGTTTTTT CATSTALFTGSGEKLFF TRBJ1-4 TRBV15 - -
TGTGCCAGCAGCCAAGCCGGACAGGGAGGGGGCTACACCTTC CASSQAGQGGGYTF TRBJ1-2 TRBV14 once TRBD1
TGTGCCAGCAGCTCCGGGGAGGTAGTAGGGGCCCCCAACACCGGGGAGCTGTTTTTT CASSSGEVVGAPNTGELFF TRBJ2-2 TRBV5-4 few -
TGCGCCAGCAGCCAAGGCCGGGGCGGGAGGACTAGCACAGATACGCAGTATTTT CASSQGRGGRTSTDTQYF TRBJ2-3 TRBV4-3 - TRBD2
TGTGCCAGCAGCCCTGCTAGCGGGAGTGTCTACAATGAGCAGTTCTTC CASSPASGSVYNEQFF TRBJ2-1 TRBV5-4 - TRBD2
TGCGCCAGCAGCCAGGAAGGACTAGCGGGAGAGGAGACCCAGTACTTC CASSQEGLAGEETQYF TRBJ2-5 TRBV4-3 - TRBD2
TGTGCCAGCAGTTCCGGGACAGTCGATGATCAGCCCCAGCATTTT CASSSGTVDDQPQHF TRBJ1-5 TRBV6-6 few TRBD1
TGTGCCAGCAGTGTAGGGGGAGACTACGAGCAGTACTTC CASSVGGDYEQYF TRBJ2-7 TRBV25-1 - -
TGCGCCAGCAGCGAATGCCCGGGCCAAGAGACCCAGTACTTC CASSECPGQETQYF TRBJ2-5 TRBV10-2 - -
TGTGCCACCAGCAGACTAACAGGCCGACACTGGGGACTAGAAGAGACCCAGTACTTC CATSRLTGRHWGLEETQYF TRBJ2-5 TRBV15 - TRBD2
TGCGCCAGCAGCCAAGCCGGGCGGGGATTACCCTACGAGCAGTACTTC CASSQAGRGLPYEQYF TRBJ2-7 TRBV4-1 - -
TGTGCCAGCAGTGACCGGGTGGATGCTGGAAACACCATATATTTT CASSDRVDAGNTIYF TRBJ1-3 TRBV2 - -
TGTGCCAGCAGTACACACAGGGGCATGAACACTGAAGCTTTCTTT CASSTHRGMNTEAFF TRBJ1-1 TRBV27 few TRBD1
TGCAGCGTTGAATTGTGGCGGGAGGGCCGCGAGCAGTACTTC CSVELWREGREQYF TRBJ2-7 TRBV29-1 once TRBD2
TGTGCCATCAGTGAGTTAGATCTAGCGGAGAACACCGGGGAGCTGTTTTTT CAISELDLAENTGELFF TRBJ2-2 TRBV10-3 - TRBD2
TGTGCTAGTGTTTTACAGGGGTCTAACACTGAAGCTTTCTTT CASVLQGSNTEAFF TRBJ1-1 TRBV12-5 - TRBD1
TGTGCCAGCAGTTCCACCGGGACTGGGGTTGACAATGAGCAGTTCTTC CASSSTGTGVDNEQFF TRBJ2-1 TRBV6-5 - -
TGTGCCAGCAGCGTAGAACAAAATTCCTACGAGCAGTACTTC CASSVEQNSYEQYF TRBJ2-7 TRBV9 once -
TGTGCCAGCTCACCTCAGGGGCCTAGTAACTACGAGCAGTACTTC CASSPQGPSNYEQYF TRBJ2-7 TRBV18 - -
TGTGCCAGCAGCTTGGCAGTGACAGGATGGGGGACTGAAGCTTTCTTT CASSLAVTGWGTEAFF TRBJ1-1 TRBV5-6 - -
TGTGCCTGGAGCCAGAAGCGGAGCTTCTACAATGAGCAGTTCTTC CAWSQKRSFYNEQFF TRBJ2-1 TRBV30 - -
TGTGCCAGCAGCTTTCCGGGACAGGTCGACTATGGCTACACCTTC CASSFPGQVDYGYTF TRBJ1-2 TRBV7-2 - TRBD1
TGTGCCAGCAGCCAAGGGACAGGAGTTTCCTACGAGCAGTACTTC CASSQGTGVSYEQYF TRBJ2-7 TRBV14 - TRBD1
TGTGCCACCAACATGTCCAAGGGGGCCGGCACAGATACGCAGTATTTT CATNMSKGAGTDTQYF TRBJ2-3 TRBV28 - TRBD1
TGTGCCAGCACCACGGGGACTGAAGCTTTCTTT CASTTGTEAFF TRBJ1-1 TRBV4-2 - -
TGTGCCAGCAGCTTTGTAGGGGCCGACGATGAAAAACTGTTTTTT CASSFVGADDEKLFF TRBJ1-4 TRBV7-9 - -
TGCAGTGCCAACTCATCCTACGAGCAGTACTTC CSANSSYEQYF TRBJ2-7 TRBV20-1 few -
TGTGCCAGTAGTACCGGACAGGACCGCCAAGAGACCCAGTACTTC CASSTGQDRQETQYF TRBJ2-5 TRBV19 - TRBD1
TGTGCCAGCAGCCCCGATGGAGGGCGGGCCAAAAACATTCAGTACTTC CASSPDGGRAKNIQYF TRBJ2-4 TRBV9 once -
TGCGCCAGCAGTCCCGACAGGGGAGGCACTGAAGCTTTCTTT CASSPDRGGTEAFF TRBJ1-1 TRBV10-2 - TRBD1
TGTGCCAGCAGTTCATCCGGGACTCACACCTACGAGCAGTACTTC CASSSSGTHTYEQYF TRBJ2-7 TRBV7-2 - -
TGTGCCAACTACAGGGAGCAGGAGAGGGGCTACACCTTC CANYREQERGYTF TRBJ1-2 TRBV10-3 few -
TGTGCCAGCAGCTTGGTAGCAGGGTCGGATAGCAATCAGCCCCAGCATTTT CASSLVAGSDSNQPQHF TRBJ1-5 TRBV5-5 once -
TGTGCCTGGGTTCGAGACAGCCCCTACAATGAGCAGTTCTTC CAWVRDSPYNEQFF TRBJ2-1 TRBV30 - -
TGTGCCAGTATTGGGACAGTCCTCTCCTACAATGAGCAGTTCTTC CASIGTVLSYNEQFF TRBJ2-1 TRBV6-4 - TRBD1
TGCGCCAGCAGTGCCCTTAGCGGGGGGTACAATGAGCAGTTCTTC CASSALSGGYNEQFF TRBJ2-1 TRBV4-1 once TRBD2
TGTGCCAGCAGCTTGGGGACAGGTGGAGGTCTAGCCAAAAACATTCAGTACTTC CASSLGTGGGLAKNIQYF TRBJ2-4 TRBV5-6 - TRBD1
TGCGCCAGCAGCCAGAGGAGACAGGTGTTCTCCTACGAGCAGTACTTC CASSQRRQVFSYEQYF TRBJ2-7 TRBV4-1 once -
TGTGCCAGCAGCTGGCGGGGTGGGAGTGACTACAATGAGCAGTTCTTC CASSWRGGSDYNEQFF TRBJ2-1 TRBV5-6 - -
TGTGCCAGCAGTTTCCGTTATCAGCCCCAGCATTTT CASSFRYQPQHF TRBJ1-5 TRBV27 - -
TGTGCCAGCAGGGCCTCTAGCGCGCGATACGAGCAGTACTTC CASRASSARYEQYF TRBJ2-7 TRBV2 - -